These T cell receptor beta chains were read from a single sample in a study of regulatory T cells in long-lasting Graves disease. TCRdb reprocessed the multiplex PCR reads via MiXCR and lists one record per CDR3 protein. The table lists 300,000 to 400,000 distinct CDR3 sequences, 16% of them singletons, with approximately 30% in the top ten. This same sample was also part of a study on T cells in Graves' hyperthyroidism and ophthalmopathy.

Sequences were derived from peripheral blood mononuclear cells (PBMCs), sampled at new diagnosis, from a patient treated with antithyroid drugs. These receptors originate from a middle-aged man with Graves disease. Each CDR3 is given with its conserved first and last residue. A D gene is named only where the DNA matches it firmly. Clone size appears in some rows only: once, few, many, or a class for an expanded clone.

D gene: .; V gene: TRBV20-1; J gene: TRBJ2-7; clone size: .; CDR3 DNA: TGCAGTGCCGGGTCCCGCTACTACGAGCAGTACTTC; CDR3 protein: CSAGSRYYEQYF
D gene: .; V gene: TRBV7-2; J gene: TRBJ2-1; clone size: few; CDR3 DNA: TGTGCCAGCAGCCTTAGCGGGCAGGGGAGCTACAATGAGCAGTTCTTC; CDR3 protein: CASSLSGQGSYNEQFF
D gene: TRBD2; V gene: TRBV7-9; J gene: TRBJ2-1; clone size: few; CDR3 DNA: TGTGCCAGCAGCTTAGGAGACACTAGCGGGGGGCCCTACAATGAGCAGTTCTTC; CDR3 protein: CASSLGDTSGGPYNEQFF
D gene: TRBD1; V gene: TRBV29-1; J gene: TRBJ1-1; clone size: few; CDR3 DNA: TGCAGCGTTAGCAATAATCAGGGGGGAACTGAAGCTTTCTTT; CDR3 protein: CSVSNNQGGTEAFF
D gene: .; V gene: TRBV7-9; J gene: TRBJ1-2; clone size: many; CDR3 DNA: TGTGCCAGCAGCTTCTCCTCTAACTATGGCTACACCTTC; CDR3 protein: CASSFSSNYGYTF
D gene: TRBD2; V gene: TRBV7-2; J gene: TRBJ2-2; clone size: many; CDR3 DNA: TGTGCCAGCAGCTTTAGCGGGGGGGCCCACGGGGAGCTGTTTTTT; CDR3 protein: CASSFSGGAHGELFF
D gene: .; V gene: TRBV6-2/TRBV6-3; J gene: TRBJ2-7; clone size: .; CDR3 DNA: TGTGCCAGCAGTTCAAGCCTAACCGCAGGTATTTCCTACGAGCAGTACTTC; CDR3 protein: CASSSSLTAGISYEQYF
D gene: .; V gene: TRBV12-3/TRBV12-4; J gene: TRBJ1-5; clone size: .; CDR3 DNA: TGTGCCAGCAGTTTTTCGGGCAGGAGTAATCAGCCCCAGCATTTT; CDR3 protein: CASSFSGRSNQPQHF
D gene: .; V gene: TRBV4-2; J gene: TRBJ1-1; clone size: .; CDR3 DNA: TGTGCCAGCAGCCATCCGGGGCTCGAGGGGACTGAAGCTTTCTTT; CDR3 protein: CASSHPGLEGTEAFF
D gene: .; V gene: TRBV20-1; J gene: TRBJ1-6; clone size: few; CDR3 DNA: TGCAGTGCTAGAGATCAGGGTCCACTCCTCCACTTT; CDR3 protein: CSARDQGPLLHF
D gene: TRBD1; V gene: TRBV5-1; J gene: TRBJ1-3; clone size: few; CDR3 DNA: TGCGCCAGCAGAGAACAGGGGTCAGGAAACACCATATATTTT; CDR3 protein: CASREQGSGNTIYF
D gene: .; V gene: TRBV27; J gene: TRBJ1-6; clone size: many; CDR3 DNA: TGTGCCAGCCGTACACAGTATAATTCACCCCTCCACTTT; CDR3 protein: CASRTQYNSPLHF
D gene: TRBD1; V gene: TRBV6-1; J gene: TRBJ1-5; clone size: .; CDR3 DNA: TGTGCCAGCAGCCCAGGGGGATGGAGCAATCAGCCCCAGCATTTT; CDR3 protein: CASSPGGWSNQPQHF
D gene: .; V gene: TRBV5-5; J gene: TRBJ2-7; clone size: many; CDR3 DNA: TGTGCCAGCAGCTTGGGGACTCCCATCTCCTACGAGCAGTACTTC; CDR3 protein: CASSLGTPISYEQYF
D gene: .; V gene: TRBV5-1; J gene: TRBJ2-2; clone size: many; CDR3 DNA: TGCGCCAGCAGCCCAGACAGGTTGGGCACCGGGGAGCTGTTTTTT; CDR3 protein: CASSPDRLGTGELFF
D gene: TRBD1; V gene: TRBV20-1; J gene: TRBJ1-5; clone size: many; CDR3 DNA: TGCAGTGCTCCTCCTTCGACAGGGAGCAATCAGCCCCAGCATTTT; CDR3 protein: CSAPPSTGSNQPQHF
D gene: TRBD2; V gene: TRBV7-3; J gene: TRBJ2-3; clone size: .; CDR3 DNA: TGTGCCAGCAGCCTAAACCGAGGGGCTAGCGGGAGGACAGATACGCAGTATTTT; CDR3 protein: CASSLNRGASGRTDTQYF
D gene: TRBD1; V gene: TRBV19; J gene: TRBJ1-5; clone size: few; CDR3 DNA: TGTGCCAGTAGTATATCGGGGACAGGCGGTGTGCCCCAGCATTTT; CDR3 protein: CASSISGTGGVPQHF
D gene: TRBD1; V gene: TRBV25-1; J gene: TRBJ1-3; clone size: .; CDR3 DNA: TGTGCCAGCAGTGCAATAGGACAGGAGGCTGGAAACACCATATATTTT; CDR3 protein: CASSAIGQEAGNTIYF
D gene: .; V gene: TRBV19; J gene: TRBJ1-4; clone size: .; CDR3 DNA: TGTGCCAGTAAAATGGTTCTCCTGTTTTTT; CDR3 protein: CASKMVLLFF
D gene: .; V gene: TRBV28; J gene: TRBJ1-2; clone size: few; CDR3 DNA: TGTGCCAGCAGTTTACGGGGTACCTATGGCTACACCTTC; CDR3 protein: CASSLRGTYGYTF
D gene: TRBD1; V gene: TRBV28; J gene: TRBJ1-4; clone size: .; CDR3 DNA: TGTGCCATTACACCGGGACAGGGCCGGCAAAAACTGTTTTTT; CDR3 protein: CAITPGQGRQKLFF
D gene: TRBD1; V gene: TRBV28; J gene: TRBJ2-7; clone size: many; CDR3 DNA: TGTGCCAGCAGCCGGACAGGGGGAATGACTGAGCAGTACTTC; CDR3 protein: CASSRTGGMTEQYF
D gene: TRBD2; V gene: TRBV6-2/TRBV6-3; J gene: TRBJ2-3; clone size: many; CDR3 DNA: TGTGCCAGCAGTACCCGGGCGGGGGGGAGCACAGATACGCAGTATTTT; CDR3 protein: CASSTRAGGSTDTQYF
D gene: .; V gene: TRBV30; J gene: TRBJ2-3; clone size: .; CDR3 DNA: TGTGCCTGGAGTGTGTCCGGGCTAGGGCGGGATACGCAGTATTTT; CDR3 protein: CAWSVSGLGRDTQYF
D gene: TRBD1; V gene: TRBV5-4; J gene: TRBJ2-5; clone size: many; CDR3 DNA: TGTGCCAGCAGCCCGGACCAGGGGGCCGGGGAGACCCAGTACTTC; CDR3 protein: CASSPDQGAGETQYF
D gene: .; V gene: TRBV12-3/TRBV12-4; J gene: TRBJ1-3; clone size: .; CDR3 DNA: TGTGCCAGCAGCTTTTCCGACCCGGCCAACACCATATATTTT; CDR3 protein: CASSFSDPANTIYF
D gene: TRBD2; V gene: TRBV11-2; J gene: TRBJ2-1; clone size: many; CDR3 DNA: TGTGCCAGCAGCATTGGACTAGCGAATGAGCAGTTCTTC; CDR3 protein: CASSIGLANEQFF
D gene: TRBD2; V gene: TRBV12-3/TRBV12-4; J gene: TRBJ2-7; clone size: few; CDR3 DNA: TGTGCCAGCAGTTTAATCCGCGGGGGGGTTGTCTACGAGCAGTACTTC; CDR3 protein: CASSLIRGGVVYEQYF
D gene: TRBD2; V gene: TRBV12-3/TRBV12-4; J gene: TRBJ2-1; clone size: .; CDR3 DNA: TGTGCCAGCAGTTTATCGACTAGCGGGAGGTACAATGAGCAGTTCTTC; CDR3 protein: CASSLSTSGRYNEQFF
D gene: TRBD1; V gene: TRBV7-9; J gene: TRBJ2-3; clone size: many; CDR3 DNA: TGTGCCAGCAGGGGGGCAGGGGGCTCTACGCAGTATTTT; CDR3 protein: CASRGAGGSTQYF
D gene: .; V gene: TRBV30; J gene: TRBJ2-7; clone size: few; CDR3 DNA: TGTGCCTGGAGTCCCCTGTATTACGAGCAGTACTTC; CDR3 protein: CAWSPLYYEQYF
D gene: TRBD2; V gene: TRBV20-1; J gene: TRBJ2-3; clone size: many; CDR3 DNA: TGCAGTGCCACTCGACTAGCGGGGGCAGCAGATACGCAGTATTTT; CDR3 protein: CSATRLAGAADTQYF
D gene: .; V gene: TRBV6-1; J gene: TRBJ2-5; clone size: many; CDR3 DNA: TGTGCCAGCAGTGAAGGGGGCTTGGGGGAGACCCAGTACTTC; CDR3 protein: CASSEGGLGETQYF
D gene: .; V gene: TRBV28; J gene: TRBJ1-1; clone size: .; CDR3 DNA: TGTGCCAGCAGGGCGGGGGACCTGAACACTGAAGCTTTCTTT; CDR3 protein: CASRAGDLNTEAFF
D gene: .; V gene: TRBV6-1; J gene: TRBJ1-3; clone size: .; CDR3 DNA: TGTGCCAGCAGTGAATTGCAGGTGACGACGAACACCATATATTTT; CDR3 protein: CASSELQVTTNTIYF